A selection of T cell receptor beta chains follows, all from one sample in a study of response to subunit inactivated influenza vaccine. TCRdb re-derived calls from the RT-PCR reads in MiXCR, one entry per CDR3 protein. This sample carries approximately 490,000 distinct CDR3 sequences, roughly 7.6% of them seen once, and the ten largest clones take about an eighth. This material consisted of PBMCs from blood, taken approximately 25 months after vaccination. Receptors originate from a man between 50 and 75 years old who received an inactivated influenza vaccine. The CDR3 runs from the conserved cysteine through the conserved F or W. The order of the fields is clone size, D gene, J gene, V gene, CDR3 DNA, CDR3 protein. D genes are given only for firm matches. The size entry is marked missing in some rows and otherwise reads once, few, many or a size class.

size: many
D: TRBD1
J: TRBJ1-4
V: TRBV7-8
DNA: TGTGCCAGCAGCTTAGTCAGGGGGGGGGATGAAAAACTGTTTTTT
CDR3: CASSLVRGGDEKLFF

size: many
D: .
J: TRBJ2-7
V: TRBV15
DNA: TGTGCCACCAGCAGAGATGGGGCACGGACCTACGAGCAGTACTTC
CDR3: CATSRDGARTYEQYF

size: many
D: TRBD1
J: TRBJ2-7
V: TRBV7-2
DNA: TGTGCCAGCAGCCCCCGACAGGGAAGGGGCGAGCAGTACTTC
CDR3: CASSPRQGRGEQYF

size: many
D: .
J: TRBJ1-2
V: TRBV5-1
DNA: TGCGCCAGCAGCCCTGGGGGTTCGACGGTCGCAAACTATGGCTACACCTTC
CDR3: CASSPGGSTVANYGYTF

size: many
D: .
J: TRBJ2-7
V: TRBV5-4
DNA: TGTGCCAGCGGCGCAAACAGGGGGGGGTTTGACGAGCAGTACTTC
CDR3: CASGANRGGFDEQYF

size: many
D: .
J: TRBJ1-1
V: TRBV12-3/TRBV12-4
DNA: TGTGCCAGCAGGTCTATCATACAGGTGAACACTGAAGCTTTCTTT
CDR3: CASRSIIQVNTEAFF

size: few
D: .
J: TRBJ1-5
V: TRBV15
DNA: TGTGCCACCAGCAGAGTGAATTCGCCCCAGCATTTT
CDR3: CATSRVNSPQHF

size: .
D: TRBD1
J: TRBJ2-3
V: TRBV5-1
DNA: TGCGCCAGCAATCTAATGGACAGGGTCGCAGATACGCAGTATTTT
CDR3: CASNLMDRVADTQYF

size: .
D: .
J: TRBJ1-1
V: TRBV3-1
DNA: TGTGCCAGCAGCCCCTTGGGCAGGGAGGTTTTCTTT
CDR3: CASSPLGREVFF

size: few
D: TRBD1
J: TRBJ1-4
V: TRBV6-1
DNA: TGTGCCAGCAGTCGCACAGGGGGCTACGCGACTAATGAAAAACTGTTTTTT
CDR3: CASSRTGGYATNEKLFF

size: few
D: .
J: TRBJ2-3
V: TRBV20-1
DNA: TGCAGTGCTAAAGGGGCTAGCACAGATACGCAGTATTTT
CDR3: CSAKGASTDTQYF

size: many
D: .
J: TRBJ2-1
V: TRBV5-1
DNA: TGCGCCAGCAGCATAGGGACTCCCGCCCCCTACAATGAGCAGTTCTTC
CDR3: CASSIGTPAPYNEQFF

size: .
D: .
J: TRBJ2-3
V: TRBV7-7
DNA: TGTGCCAGCAGCTTAATGGCCTCGGCAGATACGCAGTATTTT
CDR3: CASSLMASADTQYF

size: many
D: .
J: TRBJ1-5
V: TRBV6-1
DNA: TGTGCCAGCAGTCCGACAGTGAGTTGGAGCAATCAGCCCCAGCATTTT
CDR3: CASSPTVSWSNQPQHF

size: .
D: .
J: TRBJ2-5
V: TRBV24-1
DNA: TGTGCCACCAGTGCGCAGGGCGAAGAGACCCAGTACTTC
CDR3: CATSAQGEETQYF

size: .
D: .
J: TRBJ2-7
V: TRBV6-1
DNA: TGTGCCAGCAAATACAGCCTCTACGAGCAGTACTTC
CDR3: CASKYSLYEQYF

size: few
D: .
J: TRBJ2-2
V: TRBV7-2
DNA: TGTGCCAGCAGCCGACGGAGGGTCAACACCGGGGAGCTGTTTTTT
CDR3: CASSRRRVNTGELFF